The rows below give T cell receptor beta chains drawn from one sample of a study of cytomegalovirus exposure and HLA in healthy donors. Repertoires were generated with immunoSEQ multiplex PCR, while TCRdb's copy carries only in-frame clones and drops some. The table has fewer than 250,000 clones, about 72% seen once; the top ten hold 3.5% to 4%. The sequenced sample was PBMCs. These receptors all come from a male donor in good health and CMV-seronegative. CDR3s include the opening cysteine and the closing phenylalanine or tryptophan. D genes are given only for firm matches. Not every row has a clone size; where given, it reads once, few, many or a size class.

j_call: TRBJ2-3
v_call: TRBV5-1
d_call: NA
clone_size: NA
cdr3_nt: TGCGCCAGCAGCCGCGACAACCGAGGCACAGATACGCAGTATTTT
cdr3_aa: CASSRDNRGTDTQYF

j_call: TRBJ1-3
v_call: TRBV28
d_call: NA
clone_size: few
cdr3_nt: TGTGCCAGCAGTTTTCAGGGAGGATCGAACACCATATATTTT
cdr3_aa: CASSFQGGSNTIYF

j_call: TRBJ2-3
v_call: TRBV6-5
d_call: TRBD2
clone_size: NA
cdr3_nt: TGTGCCAGCAGTTCTCGGACTAGCGGGGGGTGGGATACGCAGTATTTT
cdr3_aa: CASSSRTSGGWDTQYF

j_call: TRBJ1-1
v_call: TRBV29-1
d_call: TRBD1
clone_size: NA
cdr3_nt: TGCAGCGTTGATCCAGGACAGGGGCGGGGCACTGAAGCTTTCTTT
cdr3_aa: CSVDPGQGRGTEAFF

j_call: TRBJ2-1
v_call: TRBV5-3
d_call: TRBD2
clone_size: NA
cdr3_nt: TGTGCCAGAAGCCGGACTAGCGGGAGGGTATCCTCCTACAATGAGCAGTTCTTC
cdr3_aa: CARSRTSGRVSSYNEQFF

j_call: TRBJ2-7
v_call: TRBV7-6
d_call: TRBD2
clone_size: NA
cdr3_nt: TGTGCCAGCAGCCGAACTAGCGGGGGGAGCTCCTACGAGCAGTACTTC
cdr3_aa: CASSRTSGGSSYEQYF

j_call: TRBJ2-3
v_call: TRBV28
d_call: TRBD2
clone_size: NA
cdr3_nt: TGTGCCAGCAGTTCCCTTAGCGGGAGAAGTGGCACAGATACGCAGTATTTT
cdr3_aa: CASSSLSGRSGTDTQYF

j_call: TRBJ2-1
v_call: TRBV6-1
d_call: TRBD2
clone_size: NA
cdr3_nt: TGTGCCAGCAATGATCTAGCGGGGGGGGCCCACAATGAGCAGTTCTTC
cdr3_aa: CASNDLAGGAHNEQFF

j_call: TRBJ2-2
v_call: TRBV4-1
d_call: TRBD2
clone_size: few
cdr3_nt: TGCGCCAGCAGCCAAGTAGCGGGAGGGGTTGGGGAGCTGTTTTTT
cdr3_aa: CASSQVAGGVGELFF

j_call: TRBJ2-5
v_call: TRBV5-6
d_call: TRBD2
clone_size: NA
cdr3_nt: TGTGCCAGCAGGACGGCGGGAGCGGAGACCCAGTACTTC
cdr3_aa: CASRTAGAETQYF

j_call: TRBJ2-7
v_call: TRBV2
d_call: TRBD2
clone_size: few
cdr3_nt: TGTGCCAGCAGTCCTTCTCTGGCGGGAGGGTTGATTGAGCAGTACTTC
cdr3_aa: CASSPSLAGGLIEQYF

j_call: TRBJ2-1
v_call: TRBV9
d_call: TRBD2
clone_size: NA
cdr3_nt: TGTGCCAGCAGCGTGGGATCGGGACTAGCGGGAGCCTACAATGAGCAGTTCTTC
cdr3_aa: CASSVGSGLAGAYNEQFF

j_call: TRBJ2-3
v_call: TRBV5-4
d_call: NA
clone_size: NA
cdr3_nt: TGTGCCAGCAAGGGAGCATCAGATACGCAGTATTTT
cdr3_aa: CASKGASDTQYF

j_call: TRBJ2-6
v_call: TRBV4-1
d_call: NA
clone_size: NA
cdr3_nt: TGCGCCAGCAGCCAGGTGGGCCCTGGGGCCAACGTCCTGACTTTC
cdr3_aa: CASSQVGPGANVLTF

j_call: TRBJ1-5
v_call: TRBV27
d_call: NA
clone_size: NA
cdr3_nt: TGTGCCAGCAGTTTAGGGCCTCTCTGGGCCCAGCATTTT
cdr3_aa: CASSLGPLWAQHF

j_call: TRBJ2-7
v_call: TRBV18
d_call: TRBD2
clone_size: NA
cdr3_nt: TGTGCCAGCTCACCATTGCGGGAGGGCTACGAGCAGTACTTC
cdr3_aa: CASSPLREGYEQYF

j_call: TRBJ2-2
v_call: TRBV7-7
d_call: TRBD2
clone_size: NA
cdr3_nt: TGTGCCAGCAGCTCAGCGGGAGTGGGTACCGGGGAGCTGTTTTTT
cdr3_aa: CASSSAGVGTGELFF

j_call: TRBJ2-7
v_call: TRBV2
d_call: NA
clone_size: NA
cdr3_nt: TGTGCCAGCAGTCTGAAGGGAGCATACGAGCAGTACTTC
cdr3_aa: CASSLKGAYEQYF

j_call: TRBJ2-7
v_call: TRBV27
d_call: TRBD2
clone_size: once
cdr3_nt: TGTGCCAGCAGTTTATTTTTTTCCCCACTAGCGGGAGCCTACGAGCAGTACTTC
cdr3_aa: CASSLFFSPLAGAYEQYF

j_call: TRBJ1-2
v_call: TRBV10-3
d_call: NA
clone_size: NA
cdr3_nt: TGTGCCATCAGACCGGACAGCTATGGCTACACCTTC
cdr3_aa: CAIRPDSYGYTF

j_call: TRBJ2-3
v_call: TRBV11-3
d_call: TRBD2
clone_size: NA
cdr3_nt: TGTGCCAGCAGCTTAGGACTAGCGGCAGATACGCAGTATTTT
cdr3_aa: CASSLGLAADTQYF

j_call: TRBJ1-2
v_call: TRBV4-1
d_call: NA
clone_size: once
cdr3_nt: TGCGCCAGCAGCCCGGGAGGCGGTGGCTACACCTTC
cdr3_aa: CASSPGGGGYTF

j_call: TRBJ2-7
v_call: TRBV27
d_call: TRBD2
clone_size: NA
cdr3_nt: TGTGCCAGCAGTTTAGTAGCGGGTCCCTACGAGCAGTACTTC
cdr3_aa: CASSLVAGPYEQYF

j_call: TRBJ2-1
v_call: TRBV19
d_call: NA
clone_size: NA
cdr3_nt: TGTGCCAGTAGATTAGGACTCAATGAGCAGTTCTTC
cdr3_aa: CASRLGLNEQFF

j_call: TRBJ2-5
v_call: TRBV7-8
d_call: NA
clone_size: NA
cdr3_nt: TGTGCCAGCAGCTTAGCAACTTTGAGCGCTCGGGAGACCCAGTACTTC
cdr3_aa: CASSLATLSARETQYF